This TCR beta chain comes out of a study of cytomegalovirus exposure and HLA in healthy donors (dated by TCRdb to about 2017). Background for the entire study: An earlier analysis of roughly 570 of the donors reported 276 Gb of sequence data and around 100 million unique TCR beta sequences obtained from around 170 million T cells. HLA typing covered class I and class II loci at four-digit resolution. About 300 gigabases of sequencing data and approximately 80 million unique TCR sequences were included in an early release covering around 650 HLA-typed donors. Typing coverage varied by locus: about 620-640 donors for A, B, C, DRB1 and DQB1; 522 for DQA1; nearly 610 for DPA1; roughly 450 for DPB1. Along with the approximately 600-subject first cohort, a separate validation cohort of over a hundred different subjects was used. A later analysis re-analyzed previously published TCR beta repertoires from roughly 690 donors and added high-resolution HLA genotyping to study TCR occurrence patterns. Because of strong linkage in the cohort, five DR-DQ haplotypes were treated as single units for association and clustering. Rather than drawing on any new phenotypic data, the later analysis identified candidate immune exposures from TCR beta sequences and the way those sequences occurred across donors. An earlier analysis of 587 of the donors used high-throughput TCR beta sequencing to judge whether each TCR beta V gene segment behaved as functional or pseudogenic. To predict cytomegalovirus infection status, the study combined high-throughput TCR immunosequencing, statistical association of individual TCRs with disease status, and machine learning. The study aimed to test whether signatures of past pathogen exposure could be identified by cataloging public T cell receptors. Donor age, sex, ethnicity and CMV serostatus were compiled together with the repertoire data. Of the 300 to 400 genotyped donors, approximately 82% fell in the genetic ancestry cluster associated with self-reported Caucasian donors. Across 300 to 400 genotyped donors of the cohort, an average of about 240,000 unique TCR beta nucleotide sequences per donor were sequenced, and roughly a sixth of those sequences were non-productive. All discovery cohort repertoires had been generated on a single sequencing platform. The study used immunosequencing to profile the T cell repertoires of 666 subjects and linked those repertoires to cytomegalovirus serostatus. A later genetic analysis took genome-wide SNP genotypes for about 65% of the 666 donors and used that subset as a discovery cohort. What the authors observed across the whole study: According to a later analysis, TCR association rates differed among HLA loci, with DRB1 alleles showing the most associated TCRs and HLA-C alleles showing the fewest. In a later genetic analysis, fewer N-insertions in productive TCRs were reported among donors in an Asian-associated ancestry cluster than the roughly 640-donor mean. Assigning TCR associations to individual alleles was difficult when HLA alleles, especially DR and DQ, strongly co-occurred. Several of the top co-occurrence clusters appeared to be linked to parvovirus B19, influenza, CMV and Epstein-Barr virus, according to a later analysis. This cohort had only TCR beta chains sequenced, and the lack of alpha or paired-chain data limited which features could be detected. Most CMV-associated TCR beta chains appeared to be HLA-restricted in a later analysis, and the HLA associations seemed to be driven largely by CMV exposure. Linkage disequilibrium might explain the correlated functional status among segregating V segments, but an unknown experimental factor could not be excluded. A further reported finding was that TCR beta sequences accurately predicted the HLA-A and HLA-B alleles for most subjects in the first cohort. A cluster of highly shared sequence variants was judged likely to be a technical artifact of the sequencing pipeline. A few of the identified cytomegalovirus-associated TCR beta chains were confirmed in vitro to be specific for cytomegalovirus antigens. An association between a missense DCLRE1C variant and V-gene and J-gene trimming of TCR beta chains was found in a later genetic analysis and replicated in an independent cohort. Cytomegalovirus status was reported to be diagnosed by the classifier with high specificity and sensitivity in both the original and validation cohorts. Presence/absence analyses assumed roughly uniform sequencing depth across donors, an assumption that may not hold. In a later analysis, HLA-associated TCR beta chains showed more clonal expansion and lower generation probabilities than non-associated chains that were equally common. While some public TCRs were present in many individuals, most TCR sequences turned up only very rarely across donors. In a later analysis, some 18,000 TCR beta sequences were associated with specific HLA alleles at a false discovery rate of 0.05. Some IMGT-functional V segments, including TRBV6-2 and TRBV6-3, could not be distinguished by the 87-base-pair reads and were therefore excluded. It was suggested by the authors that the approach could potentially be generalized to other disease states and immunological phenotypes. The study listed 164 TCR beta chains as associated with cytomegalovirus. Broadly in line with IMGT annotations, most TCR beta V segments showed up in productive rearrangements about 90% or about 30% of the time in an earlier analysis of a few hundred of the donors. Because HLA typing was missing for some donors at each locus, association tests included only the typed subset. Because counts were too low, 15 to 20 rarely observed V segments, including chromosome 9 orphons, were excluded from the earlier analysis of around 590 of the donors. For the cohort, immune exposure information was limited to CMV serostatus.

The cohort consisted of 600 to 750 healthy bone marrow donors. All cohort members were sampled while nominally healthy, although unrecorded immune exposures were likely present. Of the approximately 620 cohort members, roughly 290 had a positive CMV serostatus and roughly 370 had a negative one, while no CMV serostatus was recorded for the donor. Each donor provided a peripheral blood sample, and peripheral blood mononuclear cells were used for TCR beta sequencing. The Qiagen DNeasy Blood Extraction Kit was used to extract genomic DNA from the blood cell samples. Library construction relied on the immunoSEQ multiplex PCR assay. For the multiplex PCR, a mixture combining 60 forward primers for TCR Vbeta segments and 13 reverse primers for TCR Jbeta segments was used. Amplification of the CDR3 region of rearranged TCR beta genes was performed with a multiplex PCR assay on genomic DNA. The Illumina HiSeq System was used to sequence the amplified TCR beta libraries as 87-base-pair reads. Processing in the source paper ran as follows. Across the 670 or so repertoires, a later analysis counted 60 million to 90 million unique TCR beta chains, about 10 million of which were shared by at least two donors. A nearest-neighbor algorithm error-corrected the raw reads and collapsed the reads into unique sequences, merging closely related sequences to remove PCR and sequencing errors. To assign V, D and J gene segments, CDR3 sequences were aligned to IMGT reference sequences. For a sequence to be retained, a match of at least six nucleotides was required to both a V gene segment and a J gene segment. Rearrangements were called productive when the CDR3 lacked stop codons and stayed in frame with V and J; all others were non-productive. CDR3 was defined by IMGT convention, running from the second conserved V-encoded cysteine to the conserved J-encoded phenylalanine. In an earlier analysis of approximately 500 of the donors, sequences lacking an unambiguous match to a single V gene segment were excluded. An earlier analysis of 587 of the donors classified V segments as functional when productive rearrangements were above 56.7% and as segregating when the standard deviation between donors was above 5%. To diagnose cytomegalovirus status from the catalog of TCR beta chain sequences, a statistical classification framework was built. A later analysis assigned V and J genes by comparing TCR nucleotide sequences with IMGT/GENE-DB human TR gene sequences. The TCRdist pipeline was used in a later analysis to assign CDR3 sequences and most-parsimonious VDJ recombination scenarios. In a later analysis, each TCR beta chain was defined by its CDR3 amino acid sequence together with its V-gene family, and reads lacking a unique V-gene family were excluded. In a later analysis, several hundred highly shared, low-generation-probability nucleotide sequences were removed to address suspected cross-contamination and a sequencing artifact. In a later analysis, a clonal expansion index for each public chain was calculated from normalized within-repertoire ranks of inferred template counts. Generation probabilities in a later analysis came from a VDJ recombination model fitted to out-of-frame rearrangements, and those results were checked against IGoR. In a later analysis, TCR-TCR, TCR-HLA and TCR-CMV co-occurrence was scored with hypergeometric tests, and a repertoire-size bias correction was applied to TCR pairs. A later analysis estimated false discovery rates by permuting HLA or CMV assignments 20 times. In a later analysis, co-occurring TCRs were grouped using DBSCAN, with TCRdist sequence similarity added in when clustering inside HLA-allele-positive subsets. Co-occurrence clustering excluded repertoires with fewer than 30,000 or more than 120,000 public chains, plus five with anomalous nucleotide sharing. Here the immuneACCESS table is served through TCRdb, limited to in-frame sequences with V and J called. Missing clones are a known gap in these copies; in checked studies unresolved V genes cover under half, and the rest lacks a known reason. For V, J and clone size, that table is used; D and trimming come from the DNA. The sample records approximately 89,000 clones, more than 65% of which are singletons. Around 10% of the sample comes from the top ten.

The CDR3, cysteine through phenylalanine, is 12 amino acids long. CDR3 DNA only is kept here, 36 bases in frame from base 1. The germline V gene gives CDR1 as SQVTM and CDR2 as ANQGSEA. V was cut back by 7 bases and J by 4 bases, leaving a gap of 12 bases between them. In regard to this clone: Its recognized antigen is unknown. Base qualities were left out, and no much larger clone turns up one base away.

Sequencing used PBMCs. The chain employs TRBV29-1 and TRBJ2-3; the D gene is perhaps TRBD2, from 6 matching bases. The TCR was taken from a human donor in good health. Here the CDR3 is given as CSALLAADTQYF. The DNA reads TGCAGCGCCCTACTAGCAGCAGATACGCAGTATTTT.